Below, one T cell receptor beta chain is given with its context. This clonotype showed up just a few times. The specificity of this receptor is unknown. One end of the junction fails to match germline, which may point to a read error. The CDR3 contains 14 residues, cysteine and phenylalanine counted. The retained sequence is limited to the CDR3, 42 bases, with the frame set at the first base. The data originate from a study of regulatory T cells in long-lasting Graves disease listed by TCRdb under 2021. For the study in its entirety: Newly diagnosed Graves' disease patients had taken antithyroid drugs for less than 3 months. Persistent Graves' disease patients were compared with newly diagnosed Graves' disease patients by peripheral blood TCR sequencing and RNA sequencing. The study was registered as a clinical trial and conducted in China. TCR sequencing covered about 13 persistent and 20 newly diagnosed Graves' disease patients, some 33 samples in total.

The research as a whole found: The small sample size was acknowledged by the authors as a limitation that may reduce accuracy. More public clonotypes were shared among persistent patients (around 2,600) than among newly diagnosed patients (approximately 930). Compared with newly diagnosed patients, persistent Graves' disease patients had lower TCR Shannon entropy and fewer highly expanded clones, which suggests clonal expansion. Because the primary lesion, thyroid tissue, could not be accessed, the study looked at peripheral blood alone. TRBV28, TRBJ1-2 and TRBJ2-5 were preferentially used in persistent disease, while TRBV20-1 and TRBJ2-1 were favored in newly diagnosed disease. Only the TCR beta chain was sequenced and analyzed.

The meaning of the sample's time point label: newly diagnosed GD, antithyroid drugs for less than 3 months. RNA was extracted from PBMCs in TRIzol for both TCR sequencing and RNA sequencing. The diagnosis of Graves' disease was made according to American Thyroid Association guidelines. Patients were recruited from an endocrinology department in Xi'an, China. Each patient gave about 8.1 milliliters of peripheral blood, collected in an EDTA anticoagulant tube. Ficoll Paque Plus density gradient separation was used to isolate PBMCs, and no further T cell sorting was performed. An Agilent 2100 Bioanalyzer and agarose gel were used to check RNA quality, and a NanoDrop 2000 was used to measure RNA concentration. The method behind the library was multiplex PCR. The instrument given in TCRdb is Illumina HiSeq 4000. To build TCR beta libraries, CDR3 regions were amplified by Arm-PCR using iRepertoire HTBI primers. PCR products were gel purified before sequencing. On the authors' methods: Gene usage analysis of CDR3 amino acid clonotypes relied on the approximately 62 TRBV and about 13 TRBJ segments identified across samples. COPE and FqMerger were used to merge filtered high-quality paired reads into contigs. BLAST was used to align contigs to IMGT TRBV, TRBD and TRBJ reference genes, and CDR3 was defined according to IMGT. Highly expanded clones were defined as clonotypes with a frequency above 0.1%. Shannon entropy served as the measure of repertoire diversity, while the Gini coefficient captured V-J evenness. A clonotype found in more than one individual was treated as public. The public reads were reprocessed in TCRdb via fastp at Q25 and MiXCR, keeping in-frame beta chains. Entries are consolidated by CDR3 protein sequence, retaining the most common genes and DNA. These V and J calls are TCRdb output, not the study's own analysis. For this sample the table gives approximately 360,000 distinct CDR3 sequences, of which around 11% were detected only once. The leading ten clones occupy under 20% of the sample.

These data were also reused for a study on T cells in Graves' hyperthyroidism and ophthalmopathy. Per the second study: Stable Graves' hyperthyroidism was defined as no progression to ophthalmopathy during 18 months of follow-up. The hyperthyroidism patients were between 18 and 65 years old and newly diagnosed, with a disease duration of less than 2 months. The study excluded patients with uncontrolled infections, other autoimmune diseases, pregnancy or lactation. Diagnoses relied on clinical symptoms, serum thyroxine and TRAb, thyroid ultrasound and orbital computed tomography. The first round of RT-PCR for the TCR CDR3 was performed with the HTBI primer set and the Qiagen OneStep RT-PCR kit. Blood samples also contained most of the expanded thyroid clonotypes (frequency above 0.001), which suggests that blood repertoires may reflect thyroid immune responses. A model built on a 13 V-J signature distinguished ophthalmopathy from stable hyperthyroidism, reaching around 87% sensitivity and 81% to 83% specificity in cross-validation and 80%/75% in testing. During validation, the model predicted progression to ophthalmopathy a median of approximately 6 months ahead of onset, with around 70% sensitivity and roughly 75% specificity. To identify distinguishing TCR V-J signatures, a discovery cohort of around 100 patients was used, comprising 40 to 45 with Graves' ophthalmopathy and some 60 with stable Graves' hyperthyroidism. Prospective prediction of ophthalmopathy was tested in an independent validation cohort consisting of some 19 hyperthyroidism patients and around 17 patients who later progressed to ophthalmopathy. The approximately 98 discovery patients were randomly divided into training and test sets at a 7:3 ratio. Thyroid tissue and blood T-cell repertoires from several Graves' hyperthyroidism patients were also compared in the study. Once sampling was done, hyperthyroidism patients were given methimazole at a starting dose of 30 mg daily, whereas ophthalmopathy patients were given high-dose intravenous methylprednisolone. Libraries were constructed in a second round of multiplex PCR, after which size selection and purification were carried out. Sequencing of the libraries was done on an Illumina HiSeq2000 using paired-end 100 bp reads. Raw data were processed with SOAPnuke, discarding reads with adapters, uncalled bases, mean Phred below 15, or no exact constant-primer or identifier match. High-quality paired reads were merged using COPE v1.2.5, and each unique nucleotide sequence was defined as a clonotype. MiTCR v1.1 was used to align clonotypes to the IMGT TRBV, TRBD and TRBJ reference segments. Analysis was restricted to V-J combinations with a frequency above 0.0001, which covered just over 98% of repertoires. The TCS score was defined as the ratio of F50 (clonal expansion) to E x V (chaos), calculated using BLOSUM62-based TCRdist between CDR3 peptides within each V-J. Welch's t-statistics and random forest reduced roughly 540 V-J features to 10 to 15, which were used in a naive Bayes classifier (R e1071). Sample size was not statistically predetermined, and blinding of investigators to group allocation was not performed. The paper describes TCR Vbeta CDR3 sequencing of some 130 peripheral blood samples, made up of fewer than 50 ophthalmopathy patients, around 78 hyperthyroidism patients and approximately 17 progressor patients.

Here the sequenced sample was peripheral blood mononuclear cells (PBMCs), taken at new diagnosis, from a patient treated with antithyroid drugs. The source is a woman aged 18-29 years with Graves disease. Donor details come from another sample of the same person, matched by shared clones. The rearrangement joined TRBV12-3 or TRBV12-4 to TRBJ1-6, with 12 bases aligning to TRBD1. The CDR3 corresponds to CASSRDRGQSPLRF. The nucleotide sequence is given as TGTGCCAGCAGTCGGGACAGGGGGCAGTCACCCCTCCGCTTT.